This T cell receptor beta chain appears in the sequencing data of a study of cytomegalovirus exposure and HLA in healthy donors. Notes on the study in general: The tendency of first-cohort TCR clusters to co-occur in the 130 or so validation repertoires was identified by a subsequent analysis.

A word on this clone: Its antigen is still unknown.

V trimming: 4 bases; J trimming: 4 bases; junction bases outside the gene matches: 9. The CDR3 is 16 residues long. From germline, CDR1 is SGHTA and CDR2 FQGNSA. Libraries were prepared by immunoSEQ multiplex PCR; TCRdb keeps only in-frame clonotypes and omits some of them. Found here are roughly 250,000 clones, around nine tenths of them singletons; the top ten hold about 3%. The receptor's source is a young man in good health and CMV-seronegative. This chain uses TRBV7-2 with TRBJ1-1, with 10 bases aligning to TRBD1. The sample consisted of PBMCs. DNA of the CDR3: TGTGCCAGCAGCTCGGGACAGGGGATCCGTGGCACTGAAGCTTTCTTT. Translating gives CASSSGQGIRGTEAFF.